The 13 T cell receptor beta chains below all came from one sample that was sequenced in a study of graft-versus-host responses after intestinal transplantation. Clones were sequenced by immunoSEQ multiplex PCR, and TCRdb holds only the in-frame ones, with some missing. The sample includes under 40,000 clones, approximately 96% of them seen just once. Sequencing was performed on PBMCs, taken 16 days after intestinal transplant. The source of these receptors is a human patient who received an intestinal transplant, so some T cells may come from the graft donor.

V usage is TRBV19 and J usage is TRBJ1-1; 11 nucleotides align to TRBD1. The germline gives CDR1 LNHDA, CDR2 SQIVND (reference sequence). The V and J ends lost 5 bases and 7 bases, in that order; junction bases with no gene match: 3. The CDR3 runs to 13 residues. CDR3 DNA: TGTGCCAGTAGTGGACAGGGGGCCATTGAAGCTTTCTTT. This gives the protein CASSGQGAIEAFF. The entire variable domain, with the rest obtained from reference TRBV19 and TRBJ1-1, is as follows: DGGITQSPKYLFRKEGQNVTLSCEQNLNHDAMYWYRQDPGQGLRLIYYSQIVNDFQKGDIAEGYSVSREKKESFPLTVTSAQKNPTAFYLCASSGQGAIEAFFGQGTRLTVV.

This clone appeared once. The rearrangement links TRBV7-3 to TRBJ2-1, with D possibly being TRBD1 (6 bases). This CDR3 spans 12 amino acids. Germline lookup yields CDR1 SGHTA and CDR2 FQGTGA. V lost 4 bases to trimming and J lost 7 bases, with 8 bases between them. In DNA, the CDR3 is TGTGCCAGCAGCTCACAGGGTAATGAGCAGTTCTTC. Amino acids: CASSSQGNEQFF.

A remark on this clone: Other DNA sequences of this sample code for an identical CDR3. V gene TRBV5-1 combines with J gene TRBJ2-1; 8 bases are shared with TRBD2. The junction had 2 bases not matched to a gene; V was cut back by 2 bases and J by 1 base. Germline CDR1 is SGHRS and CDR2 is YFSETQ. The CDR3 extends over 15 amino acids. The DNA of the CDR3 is TGCGCCAGCAGCTTAGCGGGAGTGTCCTACAATGAGCAGTTCTTC. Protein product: CASSLAGVSYNEQFF.

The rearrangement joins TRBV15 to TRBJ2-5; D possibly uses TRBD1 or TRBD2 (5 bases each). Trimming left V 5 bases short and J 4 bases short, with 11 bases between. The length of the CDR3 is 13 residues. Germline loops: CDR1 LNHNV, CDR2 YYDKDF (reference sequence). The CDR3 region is CATSGTGPETQYF. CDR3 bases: TGTGCCACCAGCGGGACGGGGCCAGAGACCCAGTACTTC.

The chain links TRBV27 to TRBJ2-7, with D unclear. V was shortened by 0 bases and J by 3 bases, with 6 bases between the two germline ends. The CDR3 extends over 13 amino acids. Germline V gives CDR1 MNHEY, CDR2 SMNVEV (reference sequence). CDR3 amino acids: CASSLSSHYEQYF. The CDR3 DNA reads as TGTGCCAGCAGTTTATCGTCTCACTACGAGCAGTACTTC.

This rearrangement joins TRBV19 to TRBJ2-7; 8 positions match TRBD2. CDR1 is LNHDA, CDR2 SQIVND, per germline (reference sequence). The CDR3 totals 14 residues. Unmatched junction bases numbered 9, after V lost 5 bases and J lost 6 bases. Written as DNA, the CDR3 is TGTGCCAGTAGTGCGCCGGGACTAGTTCGCGAGCAGTACTTC. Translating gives CASSAPGLVREQYF.

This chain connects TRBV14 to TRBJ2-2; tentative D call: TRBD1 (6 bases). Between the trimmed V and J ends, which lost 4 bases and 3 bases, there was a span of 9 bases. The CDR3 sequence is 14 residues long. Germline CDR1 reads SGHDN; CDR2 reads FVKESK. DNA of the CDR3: TGTGCCAGCAGCCGCTACAGGGACACCGGGGAGCTGTTTTTT. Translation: CASSRYRDTGELFF.

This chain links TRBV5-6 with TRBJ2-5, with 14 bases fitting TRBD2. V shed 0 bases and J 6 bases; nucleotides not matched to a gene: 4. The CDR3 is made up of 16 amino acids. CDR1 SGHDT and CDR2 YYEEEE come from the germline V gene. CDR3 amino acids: CASSLGGTSGSKTQYF. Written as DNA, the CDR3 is TGTGCCAGCAGCTTGGGTGGGACTAGCGGGAGTAAGACCCAGTACTTC.

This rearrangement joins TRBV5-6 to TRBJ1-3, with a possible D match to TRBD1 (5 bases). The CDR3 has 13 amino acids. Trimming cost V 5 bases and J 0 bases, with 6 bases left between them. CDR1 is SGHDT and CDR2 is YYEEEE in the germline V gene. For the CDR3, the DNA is TGTGCCAGCAGGGACAACTCTGGAAACACCATATATTTT. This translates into CASRDNSGNTIYF.

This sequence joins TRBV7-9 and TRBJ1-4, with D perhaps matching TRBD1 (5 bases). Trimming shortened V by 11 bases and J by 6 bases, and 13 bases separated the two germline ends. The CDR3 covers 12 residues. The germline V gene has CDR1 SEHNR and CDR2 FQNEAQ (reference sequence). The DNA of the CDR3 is TGTGCCGGACAATTATTGGATGAAAAACTGTTTTTT. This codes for CAGQLLDEKLFF.

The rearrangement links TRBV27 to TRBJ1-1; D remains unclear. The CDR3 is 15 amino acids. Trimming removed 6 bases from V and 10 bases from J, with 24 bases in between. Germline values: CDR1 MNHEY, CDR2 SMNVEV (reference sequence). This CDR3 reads CASRETSDLYLSAFF. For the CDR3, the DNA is TGTGCCAGCAGAGAAACATCGGACCTATATCTATCAGCTTTCTTT.

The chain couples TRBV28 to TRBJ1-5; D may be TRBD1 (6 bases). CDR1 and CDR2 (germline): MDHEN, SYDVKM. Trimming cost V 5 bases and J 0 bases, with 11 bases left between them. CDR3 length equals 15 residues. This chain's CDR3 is CASSPDRSSNQPQHF. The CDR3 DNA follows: TGTGCCAGCAGTCCCGACAGGAGTAGCAATCAGCCCCAGCATTTT.

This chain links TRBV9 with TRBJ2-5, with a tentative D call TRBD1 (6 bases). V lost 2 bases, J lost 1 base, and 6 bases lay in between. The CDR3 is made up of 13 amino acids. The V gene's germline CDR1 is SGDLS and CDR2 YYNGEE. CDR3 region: CASSVDSQETQYF. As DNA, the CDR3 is TGTGCCAGCAGCGTGGACAGCCAAGAGACCCAGTACTTC.